Listed here are 27 T cell receptor beta chains from one sample, sequenced in a study of blood T cells in healthy people across ages. PCR was performed a second time for about 6 to 12 cycles using a sample-barcoded 5' primer and a J-beta primer mix. TCRdb reprocessed the 5' RACE reads via MiXCR and lists one record per CDR3 protein. This sample has around 1,500,000 distinct CDR3 sequences, with approximately 42% found just once. Sequencing used blood. These receptor sequences come from a woman younger than 30 in good health.

The rearrangement uses TRBV7-2 and TRBJ2-2; D not resolved. The CDR3 is made up of 15 amino acids. Trimming removed 5 bases at V and 5 bases at J, with 15 bases between. From germline, CDR1 is SGHTA and CDR2 FQGNSA. DNA of the CDR3: TGTGCCAGCAGCCGACCCCAGGTGTGGACCGGGGAGCTGTTTTTT. This encodes CASSRPQVWTGELFF. The whole variable domain, remainder taken from reference TRBV7-2 and TRBJ2-2, is GAGVSQSPSNKVTEKGKDVELRCDPISGHTALYWYRQSLGQGLEFLIYFQGNSAPDKSGLPSDRFSAERTGGSVSTLTIQRTQQEDSAVYLCASSRPQVWTGELFFGEGSRLTVL.

Regarding this clonotype: An end of the junction does not agree with germline; a read error may underlie this. The chain links TRBV20-1 to TRBJ2-6; D assignment may be TRBD1 or TRBD2 (5 bases each). This CDR3 is 15 amino acids long. Germline loops: CDR1 DFQATT, CDR2 SNEGSKA (reference sequence). The CDR3 here is CSARAPGYGADVLTF. As DNA, the CDR3 is TGCAGTGCTAGAGCCCCAGGGTACGGGGCCGACGTCCTGACTTTC.

The genes are TRBV4-1 and TRBJ2-1; a weak D match, TRBD2 (6 bases). Trimming removed 2 bases at V and 8 bases at J, with 10 bases between. Per the germline V gene, CDR1 is MGHRA and CDR2 is YSYEKL. The CDR3 length is 13 residues. Written as DNA, the CDR3 is TGCGCCAGCAGCCAACTCGTAGCGGATGAGCAGTTCTTC. Protein: CASSQLVADEQFF.

This rearrangement joins TRBV12-5 to TRBJ1-5; 7 positions match TRBD1. J was trimmed by 15 bases and V by 10 bases; bases with no gene match: 15. CDR1 and CDR2 (germline): LGHNT, FRNRAP. The CDR3 sequence is 12 residues long. The CDR3 loop reads CAIGRADRASHF. CDR3 nucleotide sequence: TGTGCTATTGGCCGAGCCGACAGGGCCTCGCATTTT.

This sequence joins TRBV6-1 and TRBJ2-7; 9 bases fit TRBD2. CDR3 length: 14 residues. CDR1 and CDR2 from the germline V gene are MNHNS and SASEGT. V shed 2 bases, J shed 4 bases, and the junction held 3 bases outside the gene matches. The CDR3: CASSEFSGGYEQYF. CDR3 DNA sequence: TGTGCCAGCAGTGAATTTAGCGGGGGATACGAGCAGTACTTC.

The CDR3 region has the DNA TGTGCCATCAGTGACGGACCCGCCCCAGAGACCCAGTACTTC. Protein sequence: CAISDGPAPETQYF. The chain links TRBV10-3 to TRBJ2-5; D call uncertain. The V and J ends lost 3 bases and 4 bases respectively, with 12 bases between them. Germline V gene sequence: CDR1 ENHRY, CDR2 SYGVKD. The length of the CDR3 is 14 residues.

This chain connects TRBV12-3 or TRBV12-4 to TRBJ1-4; no clear D gene. Between the trimmed V and J ends, which lost 3 bases and 4 bases, there was a span of 9 bases. CDR3 length equals 14 residues. In nucleotides, the CDR3 is TGTGCCAGCAGTTTTTGGGCAGATAATGAAAAACTGTTTTTT. Protein sequence: CASSFWADNEKLFF.

The chain employs TRBV5-1 and TRBJ1-1; D is unclear. V lost 2 bases to trimming and J lost 1 base, with 21 bases between them. CDR1 is SGHRS and CDR2 is YFSETQ in the germline V gene. The CDR3 runs 18 residues. This CDR3 is CASSFLFALPGPNTEAFF. Written as DNA, the CDR3 is TGCGCCAGCAGCTTTCTCTTTGCGCTCCCTGGTCCGAACACTGAAGCTTTCTTT.

This chain joins TRBV28 and TRBJ2-1; D is uncertain. The J call may be incorrect, as the DNA end agrees better with TRBJ2-7. The germline V gene encodes CDR1 MDHEN and CDR2 SYDVKM. CDR3 length: 19 residues. This CDR3 reads CASSPLGGVPLVSYNEQYF. The CDR3 DNA reads TGTGCCAGCAGTCCCCTCGGTGGAGTCCCATTAGTCTCCTACAATGAGCAGTACTTC.

The CDR3 nucleotides read TGTGCCAGCAGACGGACAGGGGGCTTTCCAGAGCAGTACTTC. This translates into CASRRTGGFPEQYF. The chain joins TRBV6-1 to TRBJ2-7, with TRBD1 matching over 11 bases. With 6 bases clipped from V and 7 bases from J, the junction kept 8 bases outside the gene matches. The CDR3 totals 14 residues. Germline V gene data show CDR1 as MNHNS and CDR2 as SASEGT.

This chain connects TRBV9 to TRBJ2-1; a possible D gene is TRBD2 (6 bases). The end of the DNA aligns better with TRBJ2-7, so the J call may be wrong. The CDR3 runs 16 residues. Germline lookup yields CDR1 SGDLS and CDR2 YYNGEE. The chain's CDR3 is CASSVMGEVAYNEQYF. CDR3 nucleotide sequence: TGTGCCAGCAGCGTAATGGGGGAGGTCGCCTACAATGAGCAGTACTTC.

This chain uses TRBV4-1 with TRBJ1-1; no clear D. Germline V gives CDR1 MGHRA, CDR2 YSYEKL. With 3 bases removed from V and 4 bases from J, the gap between germline ends came to 12 bases. The CDR3 is 14 amino acids. The CDR3 loop is CASSQALVGTEAFF. The CDR3 DNA follows: TGCGCCAGCAGCCAGGCCCTCGTTGGCACTGAAGCTTTCTTT.

CDR3 coding DNA: TGTGCCAGCAGCACCCTCAGTGGCCAGAAAACCTCCTACAATGAGCAGTTCTTC. This codes for CASSTLSGQKTSYNEQFF. The V and J genes are TRBV7-9 and TRBJ2-1; D is ambiguous. From germline, CDR1 is SEHNR and CDR2 FQNEAQ (reference sequence). V gave up 5 bases and J gave up 0 bases, with 20 bases separating them. This CDR3 region has 18 residues.

This clonotype was counted a single time. The chain joins TRBV20-1 to TRBJ2-7; D gene uncertain. V shed 3 bases and J shed 2 bases, with 11 bases lying between them. In germline, CDR1 is DFQATT, CDR2 SNEGSKA (reference sequence). CDR3 length equals 13 residues. DNA of the CDR3: TGCAGTGCTAGTCGCCCCCAGCCCTACGAGCAGTACTTC. Translating gives CSASRPQPYEQYF.

This clonotype was picked up many times. This chain uses TRBV5-1 with TRBJ1-5; 7 bases are shared with TRBD1. The CDR3 has 15 residues. V was pared by 0 bases and J by 3 bases, with 3 bases of the junction left unmatched. Germline lookup yields CDR1 SGHRS and CDR2 YFSETQ. This CDR3 reads CASSLGGTVNQPQHF. The CDR3 DNA is TGCGCCAGCAGCTTGGGGGGGACAGTCAATCAGCCCCAGCATTTT.

The CDR3 nucleotides read TGCGCCAGCAGCTTGGACAGCCGCGCGGGGCAGCCCCAGCATTTT. Amino acids: CASSLDSRAGQPQHF. The V gene is TRBV5-1, the J gene TRBJ1-5; the D is unclear. Per the germline V gene, CDR1 is SGHRS and CDR2 is YFSETQ. V was trimmed by 0 bases and J by 7 bases, leaving 14 bases between them. The CDR3 totals 15 residues.

This clonotype has a handful of counts. The gene calls are TRBV6-1 and TRBJ1-2; no firm D call. The CDR3 consists of 15 residues. With 8 bases removed from V and 1 base from J, the gap between germline ends came to 17 bases. The germline V gene encodes CDR1 MNHNS and CDR2 SASEGT. Here the CDR3 DNA reads TGTGCCAGCCGGGAAGGGCCGACCTTTAACTATGGCTACACCTTC. Translation: CASREGPTFNYGYTF.

The chain links TRBV9 to TRBJ1-2, with TRBD1 matching over 8 bases. This CDR3 has 15 amino acids. CDR1 and CDR2 (germline): SGDLS, YYNGEE. Unmatched junction bases numbered 4, after V lost 3 bases and J lost 0 bases. The CDR3 DNA reads TGTGCCAGCAGCGCTCAGGGGGCGCCTAACTATGGCTACACCTTC. It translates to CASSAQGAPNYGYTF.

This clonotype was found a few times. The V and J genes are TRBV28 and TRBJ2-7; perhaps TRBD1 as D (6 bases). V was cut by 3 bases and J by 7 bases, with 16 bases left in between. Germline V gives CDR1 MDHEN, CDR2 SYDVKM. This CDR3 is built from 14 residues. The CDR3 loop is CASSFPRQAWEQYF. Written as DNA, the CDR3 is TGTGCCAGCAGTTTCCCCAGACAGGCTTGGGAGCAGTACTTC. Full variable domain (missing parts from reference TRBV28 and TRBJ2-7): DVKVTQSSRYLVKRTGEKVFLECVQDMDHENMFWYRQDPGLGLRLIYFSYDVKMKEKGDIPEGYSVSREKKERFSLILESASTNQTSMYLCASSFPRQAWEQYFGPGTRLTVT.

This clonotype was detected once. J is TRBJ2-7 and V is TRBV15, with D maybe TRBD1 (5 bases). CDR3 length equals 14 residues. V was pared by 4 bases and J by 3 bases, with 13 bases between. CDR1 LNHNV and CDR2 YYDKDF come from the germline V gene (reference sequence). CDR3 in DNA: TGTGCCACCAGCAAGGGGTTTTCCTTCTACGAGCAGTACTTC. Protein: CATSKGFSFYEQYF.

Note on this clonotype: This may stem from a read error, because a much larger clone lies one nucleotide away. V usage is TRBV7-8 and J usage is TRBJ1-4; a possible D gene is TRBD1 (6 bases). CDR1 and CDR2 from the germline V gene are SGHVS and FQNEAQ. The V and J ends lost 5 bases and 8 bases respectively, with 18 bases between them. The CDR3 runs to 15 residues. The CDR3 region is CASSPDQGFKEKLFF. In nucleotides, the CDR3 is TGTGCCAGCAGCCCGGACCAGGGGTTTAAGGAAAAACTGTTTTTT.

The J gene is TRBJ2-3, the V gene TRBV2; possibly TRBD1 or TRBD2 for D (5 bases each). Germline V gene lookup returns CDR1 SNHLY and CDR2 FYNNEI. This CDR3 is built from 14 residues. V was pared by 4 bases and J by 1 base, with 9 bases between. As DNA, the CDR3 is TGTGCCAGCAGTGGGGACCTAGGCACAGATACGCAGTATTTT. Amino acid sequence: CASSGDLGTDTQYF. The complete variable domain, with remaining parts taken from reference TRBV2 and TRBJ2-3, reads EPEVTQTPSHQVTQMGQEVILRCVPISNHLYFYWYRQILGQKVEFLVSFYNNEISEKSEIFDDQFSVERPDGSNFTLKIRSTKLEDSAMYFCASSGDLGTDTQYFGPGTRLTVL.

This clonotype was detected only a few times. The DNA for the CDR3 is TGCGCCAGCAGCTTGGCCGTGACTAGCGGGACGACCACAGATACGCAGTATTTT. It translates to CASSLAVTSGTTTDTQYF. This rearrangement joins TRBV5-1 to TRBJ2-3; 11 nucleotides agree with TRBD2. Trimming removed 0 bases from V and 2 bases from J; junction bases left unmatched: 8. This CDR3 region has 18 residues. Germline V gene lookup returns CDR1 SGHRS and CDR2 YFSETQ.

This clonotype was recorded a few times. The rearrangement links TRBV7-9 to TRBJ2-1; either TRBD1 or TRBD2 may fit D (6 bases each). The CDR3 runs to 13 residues. Germline assignment: CDR1 SEHNR and CDR2 FQNEAQ (reference sequence). V shed 3 bases and J shed 7 bases, with 10 bases lying between them. CDR3 sequence: CASSLIGGNEQFF. In DNA, the CDR3 is TGTGCCAGCAGCTTGATAGGGGGGAATGAGCAGTTCTTC.

With regard to this clonotype: Sequence at one end of the junction differs from germline and may be a read error. The chain links TRBV3-1 to TRBJ2-5; 7 bases fit TRBD2. The germline gives CDR1 LGHDT, CDR2 YNNKEL (reference sequence). CDR3 size: 14 residues. The CDR3 nucleotides are TGTGCCAGCACCCAACTAGCGTTGGAGGGGACCCAGTACTTC. This translates into CASTQLALEGTQYF.

The chain links TRBV12-3 or TRBV12-4 to TRBJ2-1, with D possibly TRBD2 on 5 matching bases. The CDR3 length is 15 residues. V gave up 3 bases and J gave up 2 bases, with 11 bases separating them. CDR3 coding DNA: TGTGCCAGCAGTTTGTTCGGGGTCCCCTACAATGAGCAGTTCTTC. It encodes CASSLFGVPYNEQFF.

The chain is built from TRBV5-1 and TRBJ2-1; the match to TRBD2 covers 12 bases. Judging by the DNA end, TRBJ2-7 fits better; the J call may be wrong. The CDR3 runs to 18 residues. The germline gives CDR1 SGHRS, CDR2 YFSETQ. The CDR3 is CASKSRLTSGSNYNEQYF. CDR3 nucleotides: TGCGCCAGCAAAAGCCGTTTGACTAGCGGGAGCAACTACAATGAGCAGTACTTC.